Each of the 23 T cell receptor beta chains below was sequenced from the same sample in a study of cytotoxic CD8 clonotypes in ibrutinib-treated CLL. The repertoire was sequenced with immunoSEQ multiplex PCR; TCRdb's copy has only in-frame clones and lacks some. The profile shows hundreds of thousands of clones, approximately 75% of them singletons. The sequences come from PBMCs, collected after 12 months of ibrutinib treatment. Receptor source: a human donor with chronic lymphocytic leukemia.

This clone was detected ten times or more. This chain uses TRBV10-3 with TRBJ1-2; 9 bases agree with TRBD1. Germline-derived CDR1 and CDR2 are ENHRY and SYGVKD. The CDR3 runs to 13 residues. With 6 bases clipped from V and 5 bases from J, the junction kept 4 bases outside the gene matches. The CDR3 sequence: CAIREDRGYGYTF. The CDR3 DNA reads TGTGCCATCAGGGAGGACAGGGGATATGGCTACACCTTC.

This clone was seen only a few times. The chain is built from TRBV9 and TRBJ2-3; D remains unclear. V was clipped by 0 bases and J by 0 bases, with 14 bases between them. Per the germline V gene, CDR1 is SGDLS and CDR2 is YYNGEE. There are 17 residues in the CDR3. CDR3 sequence reads: CASSVVPSAASTDTQYF. CDR3 nucleotides: TGTGCCAGCAGCGTAGTCCCCTCCGCCGCTAGCACAGATACGCAGTATTTT.

V is TRBV5-8 and J is TRBJ2-1; D is undetermined. Trimming shortened V by 4 bases and J by 10 bases, and 9 bases separated the two germline ends. Per germline, CDR1 SGHTS and CDR2 YDEGEE. The CDR3 has 11 amino acids. The CDR3 bases are TGTGCCAGCAGCGTTTATAGGGAGCAGTTCTTC. Translating it yields CASSVYREQFF.

CDR3 bases: TGTGCCAGCAGCCTTCCTATGAACACTGAAGCTTTCTTT. Amino acids: CASSLPMNTEAFF. The chain combines TRBV28 with TRBJ1-1, with no clear D. CDR3 length equals 13 residues. Trimming removed 6 bases from V and 0 bases from J, with 8 bases in between. CDR1 is MDHEN and CDR2 is SYDVKM in the germline V gene.

CDR3 protein: CASSSGPMSYEQYF. In DNA, the CDR3 is TGCGCCAGCAGCTCGGGACCGATGAGTTACGAGCAGTACTTC. V usage is TRBV5-1 and J usage is TRBJ2-7; the D gene could be TRBD1 or TRBD2 (5 bases each). Trimming left V 3 bases short and J 4 bases short, with 14 bases between. The CDR3 is 14 amino acids. Per the germline V gene, CDR1 is SGHRS and CDR2 is YFSETQ.

This rearrangement joins TRBV9 to TRBJ2-3; either TRBD1 or TRBD2 may supply D (6 bases each). This CDR3 region has 16 residues. Per the germline V gene, CDR1 is SGDLS and CDR2 is YYNGEE. With 5 bases removed from V and 0 bases from J, the gap between germline ends came to 16 bases. The DNA of the CDR3 is TGTGCCAGCAGTCGGAGGGGGTCGGACAGCACAGATACGCAGTATTTT. It is translated as CASSRRGSDSTDTQYF.

The chain carries TRBV19 and TRBJ1-5, with 7 bases matching TRBD1. V was pared by 6 bases and J by 3 bases, with 8 bases of the junction left unmatched. The CDR3 length is 15 residues. CDR1 is LNHDA, CDR2 SQIVND, per germline (reference sequence). CDR3 loop: CASRGTDPYNQPQHF. The CDR3 bases are TGTGCCAGTAGGGGGACAGACCCTTACAATCAGCCCCAGCATTTT.

J is TRBJ2-3 and V is TRBV27, with 14 bases that match TRBD2. Germline V CDR1 and CDR2: MNHEY, SMNVEV (reference sequence). J was trimmed by 2 bases and V by 2 bases; bases with no gene match: 3. The CDR3 loop spans 17 amino acids. CDR3: CASSLGTSGGPTDTQYF. In DNA, the CDR3 is TGTGCCAGCAGTTTAGGGACTAGCGGGGGACCCACAGATACGCAGTATTTT.

The rearrangement links TRBV6-1 to TRBJ2-7, with D possibly matching TRBD1 (6 bases). V lost 6 bases and J lost 3, with 15 bases in between. This CDR3 region has 14 residues. Germline CDR1 reads MNHNS; CDR2 reads SASEGT. Here the CDR3 reads CASSPTGQYYEQYF. CDR3 in DNA: TGTGCCAGCAGCCCTACAGGGCAATACTACGAGCAGTACTTC.

This rearrangement joins TRBV2 to TRBJ2-1; tentatively, D is TRBD1 (6 bases). Per germline, CDR1 SNHLY and CDR2 FYNNEI. V gave up 6 bases and J gave up 9 bases, with 24 bases separating them. This CDR3 is built from 16 residues. This chain's CDR3 is CASRVRGIVGTGEQFF. As DNA, the CDR3 is TGTGCCAGCAGAGTAAGGGGGATCGTGGGTACAGGTGAGCAGTTCTTC.

The chain employs TRBV19 and TRBJ1-2; 7 nucleotides agree with TRBD1. Germline V gives CDR1 LNHDA, CDR2 SQIVND (reference sequence). CDR3 length: 15 residues. Losses at the gene ends were 4 bases for V and 5 bases for J; bases not matched to a gene: 10. The CDR3: CASSTFAMTGYGYTF. For the CDR3, the DNA is TGTGCCAGTAGTACCTTCGCCATGACAGGGTATGGCTACACCTTC.

This rearrangement joins TRBV27 to TRBJ2-7; D uncertain. The CDR3 sequence is 14 residues long. V was trimmed by 0 bases and J by 2 bases, leaving 8 bases between them. Germline V gene sequence: CDR1 MNHEY, CDR2 SMNVEV (reference sequence). The CDR3 region is CASSLSAPTYEQYF. CDR3 bases: TGTGCCAGCAGTTTATCGGCCCCCACCTACGAGCAGTACTTC.

The chain carries TRBV7-9 and TRBJ2-3; D uncertain. This CDR3 comprises 11 residues. CDR1 is SEHNR, CDR2 FQNEAQ, per germline (reference sequence). V was pared by 5 bases and J by 6 bases, with 6 bases between. The CDR3 spells CASSHSDTQYF. CDR3 bases: TGTGCCAGCAGCCATAGTGATACGCAGTATTTT.

The chain uses TRBV5-1 and TRBJ2-7; 8 bases line up with TRBD2. Unmatched junction bases numbered 5, after V lost 0 bases and J lost 6 bases. In germline, CDR1 is SGHRS, CDR2 YFSETQ. The CDR3 covers 14 residues. The CDR3 loop is CASSLAGSGVEQYF. The DNA for the CDR3 is TGCGCCAGCAGCTTGGCTGGTAGCGGGGTCGAGCAGTACTTC.

The chain joins TRBV28 to TRBJ1-1; 7 nucleotides align to TRBD1. The CDR3 is made up of 13 amino acids. J lost 3 bases, V lost 9 bases, and 7 bases had no gene match. The V gene's germline CDR1 is MDHEN and CDR2 SYDVKM. The CDR3 loop reads CASQDRPDTEAFF. The CDR3 nucleotides are TGTGCCAGTCAGGACAGGCCCGACACTGAAGCTTTCTTT.

V is TRBV10-1 and J is TRBJ2-1; 8 bases line up with TRBD1. Germline CDR1 WNHNN, CDR2 SYGVQD (reference sequence). V lost 10 bases to trimming and J lost 10 bases; unmatched junction nucleotides: 12. The CDR3 spans 13 residues. This chain's CDR3 is CATKDRVLGEQFF. DNA for the CDR3: TGCGCCACCAAGGACAGGGTATTAGGGGAGCAGTTCTTC.

The genes are TRBV9 and TRBJ2-5; 7 nucleotides line up with TRBD1. This CDR3 spans 15 amino acids. The trim removed 3 bases at V and 5 bases at J, leaving 10 bases unmatched. Germline loops: CDR1 SGDLS, CDR2 YYNGEE. CDR3: CASSAGTDRVETQYF. The CDR3 coding sequence is TGTGCCAGCAGCGCAGGAACAGACAGGGTTGAGACCCAGTACTTC. Filled out from reference TRBV9 and TRBJ2-5, the complete variable domain reads DSGVTQTPKHLITATGQRVTLRCSPRSGDLSVYWYQQSLDQGLQFLIQYYNGEERAKGNILERFSAQQFPDLHSELNLSSLELGDSALYFCASSAGTDRVETQYFGPGTRLLVL.

The chain employs TRBV27 and TRBJ2-2; tentatively, D is TRBD1 or TRBD2 (6 bases each). The V gene's germline CDR1 is MNHEY and CDR2 SMNVEV (reference sequence). This CDR3 has 21 amino acids. Trimming took off 6 bases at V and 7 bases at J, with 36 bases between the two ends. Here the CDR3 DNA reads TGTGCCAGCAGACACCCCGACAGGACCTTTGAGCGGAGGGGTATAAACGGGGAGCTGTTTTTT. Residues: CASRHPDRTFERRGINGELFF.

The J gene is TRBJ1-2, the V gene TRBV6-5, with D possibly matching TRBD1 (6 bases). Trimming stripped 6 bases from V and 9 bases from J, with 17 bases between. The CDR3 length is 13 residues. Germline V lookup: CDR1 MNHEY, CDR2 SVGAGI. CDR3 coding DNA: TGTGCCAGCAGATCGACAGGCAAGGAGAGCTACACCTTC. Translation gives CASRSTGKESYTF.

This chain joins TRBV6-5 and TRBJ1-2; the D gene is possibly TRBD1 (6 bases). V lost 2 bases and J lost 8, with 18 bases in between. Per germline, CDR1 MNHEY and CDR2 SVGAGI. This CDR3 has 15 residues. CDR3 in DNA: TGTGCCAGCAGTTACCTTTTCACAGGGAATAGGGGCTACACCTTC. Protein sequence: CASSYLFTGNRGYTF.

Only one count was recorded for this clone. The chain combines TRBV27 with TRBJ2-3; TRBD1 aligns across 10 bases. CDR1 is MNHEY and CDR2 is SMNVEV in the germline V gene (reference sequence). The J segment lost 6 bases and the V segment lost 8 bases, leaving 5 bases of the junction unmatched. The CDR3 contains 13 residues. The CDR3 loop reads CASGQGGGDTQYF. The CDR3 bases are TGTGCCAGCGGACAGGGGGGCGGTGATACGCAGTATTTT.

This chain links TRBV6-1 with TRBJ1-5; the match to TRBD1 covers 10 bases. Germline lookup yields CDR1 MNHNS and CDR2 SASEGT. There are 15 residues in the CDR3. V lost 7 bases and J lost 4; bases outside the gene matches: 7. The CDR3 DNA is TGTGCCAGCACCCGGGACAGGGGTCCGAATCAGCCCCAGCATTTT. The encoded protein is CASTRDRGPNQPQHF.

This clone came up once. This chain uses TRBV7-8 with TRBJ1-5; 9 bases are shared with TRBD1. Germline V gene lookup returns CDR1 SGHVS and CDR2 FQNEAQ. This CDR3 comprises 15 residues. V was pared by 0 bases and J by 9 bases, with 6 bases of the junction left unmatched. The CDR3 DNA follows: TGTGCCAGCAGCTTAGCGCGGGGGACAGGGTCGCCCCAGCATTTT. Amino acid sequence: CASSLARGTGSPQHF.